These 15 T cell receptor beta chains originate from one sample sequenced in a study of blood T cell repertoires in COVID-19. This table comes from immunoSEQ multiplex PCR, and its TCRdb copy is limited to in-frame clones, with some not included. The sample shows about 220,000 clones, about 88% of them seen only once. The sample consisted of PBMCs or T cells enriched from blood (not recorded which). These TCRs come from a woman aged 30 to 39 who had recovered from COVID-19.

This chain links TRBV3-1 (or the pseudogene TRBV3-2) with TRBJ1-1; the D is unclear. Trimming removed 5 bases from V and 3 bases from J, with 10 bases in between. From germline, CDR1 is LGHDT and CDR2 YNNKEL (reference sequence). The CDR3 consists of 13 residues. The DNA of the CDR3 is TGTGCCAGCAGCTCTAACCGGGACACTGAAGCTTTCTTT. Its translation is CASSSNRDTEAFF.

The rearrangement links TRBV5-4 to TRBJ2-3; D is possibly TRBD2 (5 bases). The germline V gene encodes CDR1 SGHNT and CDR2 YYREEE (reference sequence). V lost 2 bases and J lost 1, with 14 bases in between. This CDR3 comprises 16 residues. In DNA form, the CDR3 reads TGTGCCAGCAGCTTTAGCGTCGGGCCTGGCACAGATACGCAGTATTTT. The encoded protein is CASSFSVGPGTDTQYF.

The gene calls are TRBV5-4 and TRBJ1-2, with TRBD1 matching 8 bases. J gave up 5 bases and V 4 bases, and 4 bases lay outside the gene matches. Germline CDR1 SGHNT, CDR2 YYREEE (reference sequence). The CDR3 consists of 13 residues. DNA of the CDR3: TGTGCCAGCAGCAACAGACAGGGGTATGGCTACACCTTC. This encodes CASSNRQGYGYTF.

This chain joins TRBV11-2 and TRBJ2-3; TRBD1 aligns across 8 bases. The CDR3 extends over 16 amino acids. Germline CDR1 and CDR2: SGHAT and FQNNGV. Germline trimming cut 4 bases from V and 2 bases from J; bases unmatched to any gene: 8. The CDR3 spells CASSSREGQVTDTQYF. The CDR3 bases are TGTGCCAGCAGCTCCCGCGAGGGACAGGTCACAGATACGCAGTATTTT.

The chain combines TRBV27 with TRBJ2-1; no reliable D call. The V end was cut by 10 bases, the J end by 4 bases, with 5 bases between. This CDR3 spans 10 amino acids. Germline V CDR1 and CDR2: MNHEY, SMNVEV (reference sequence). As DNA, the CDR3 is TGTGCCACCTATTACAATGAGCAGTTCTTC. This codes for CATYYNEQFF.

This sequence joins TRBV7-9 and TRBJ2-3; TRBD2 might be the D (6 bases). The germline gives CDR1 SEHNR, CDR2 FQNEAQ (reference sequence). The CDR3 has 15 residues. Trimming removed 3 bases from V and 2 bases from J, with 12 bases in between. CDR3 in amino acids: CASSLGAGHTDTQYF. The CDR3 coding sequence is TGTGCCAGCAGCTTGGGTGCGGGGCACACAGATACGCAGTATTTT.

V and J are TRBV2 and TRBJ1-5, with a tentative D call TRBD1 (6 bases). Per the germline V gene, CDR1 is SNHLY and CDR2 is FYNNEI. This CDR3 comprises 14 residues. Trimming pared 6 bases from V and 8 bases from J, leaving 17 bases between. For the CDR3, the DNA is TGTGCCAGCAGCCCGGGACAATTGATGGAGCCCCAGCATTTT. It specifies CASSPGQLMEPQHF.

The CDR3 is CASSFNNQPQHF. The CDR3 region has the DNA TGTGCCAGCAGCTTCAATAATCAGCCCCAGCATTTT. This chain joins TRBV5-4 and TRBJ1-5, with no clear D. Looked up from germline, CDR1 is SGHNT and CDR2 is YYREEE (reference sequence). This CDR3 region has 12 residues. Trimming stripped 2 bases from V and 4 bases from J, with 4 bases between.

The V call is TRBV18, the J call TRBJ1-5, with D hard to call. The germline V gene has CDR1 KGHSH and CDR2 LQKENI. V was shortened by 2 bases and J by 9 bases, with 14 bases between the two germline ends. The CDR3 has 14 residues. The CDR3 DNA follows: TGTGCCAGCTCACCAGGAGGAGCTGTTGTGCCCCAGCATTTT. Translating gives CASSPGGAVVPQHF.

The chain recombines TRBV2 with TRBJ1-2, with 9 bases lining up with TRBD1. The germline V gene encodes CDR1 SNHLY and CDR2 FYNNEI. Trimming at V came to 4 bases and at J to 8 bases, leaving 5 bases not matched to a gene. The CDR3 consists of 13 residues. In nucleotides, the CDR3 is TGTGCCAGCAGTGCCGGGACAGGGTACGGCTACACCTTC. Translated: CASSAGTGYGYTF. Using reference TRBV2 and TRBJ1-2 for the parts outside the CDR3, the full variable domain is EPEVTQTPSHQVTQMGQEVILRCVPISNHLYFYWYRQILGQKVEFLVSFYNNEISEKSEIFDDQFSVERPDGSNFTLKIRSTKLEDSAMYFCASSAGTGYGYTFGSGTRLTVV.

The CDR3 loop is CASSRPGQGPYGYTF. As DNA, the CDR3 is TGTGCCAGCAGCCGGCCAGGACAGGGCCCCTATGGCTACACCTTC. The V gene is TRBV27, the J gene TRBJ1-2; 8 nucleotides match TRBD1. The trim removed 6 bases at V and 4 bases at J, leaving 10 bases unmatched. The V gene's germline CDR1 is MNHEY and CDR2 SMNVEV (reference sequence). The CDR3 runs to 15 residues.

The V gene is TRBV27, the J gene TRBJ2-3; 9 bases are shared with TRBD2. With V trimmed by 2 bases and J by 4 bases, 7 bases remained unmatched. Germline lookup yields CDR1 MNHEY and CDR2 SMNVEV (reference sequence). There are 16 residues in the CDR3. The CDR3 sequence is CASSLEAGGLPDTQYF. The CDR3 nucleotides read TGTGCCAGCAGTTTAGAGGCGGGGGGGCTTCCAGATACGCAGTATTTT.

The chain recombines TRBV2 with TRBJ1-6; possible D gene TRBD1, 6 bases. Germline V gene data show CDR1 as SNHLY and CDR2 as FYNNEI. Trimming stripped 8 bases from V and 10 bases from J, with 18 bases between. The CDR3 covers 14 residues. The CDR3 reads CASFTGPHGSPLHF. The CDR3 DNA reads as TGTGCCAGCTTCACAGGGCCCCACGGATCACCCCTCCACTTT.

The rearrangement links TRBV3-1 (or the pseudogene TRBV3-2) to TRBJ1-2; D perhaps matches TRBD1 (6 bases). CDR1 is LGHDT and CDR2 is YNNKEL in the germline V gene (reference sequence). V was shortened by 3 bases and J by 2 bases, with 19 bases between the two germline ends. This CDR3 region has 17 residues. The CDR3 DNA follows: TGTGCCAGCAGCCAGGAACTTCAGGGGTGGGTAAACTATGGCTACACCTTC. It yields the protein CASSQELQGWVNYGYTF.

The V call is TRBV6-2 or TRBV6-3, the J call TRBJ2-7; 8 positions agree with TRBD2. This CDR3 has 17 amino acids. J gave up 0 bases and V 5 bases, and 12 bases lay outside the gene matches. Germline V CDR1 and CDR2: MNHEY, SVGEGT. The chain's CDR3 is CASSLFQGGGTSYEQYF. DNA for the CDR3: TGTGCCAGCAGTCTCTTCCAAGGCGGGGGGACCTCCTACGAGCAGTACTTC.